This T cell receptor (beta chain) was identified in a study of radiation and T cells in renal cell carcinoma (dated by TCRdb to the early 2020s). About the study as a whole: The samples were obtained from a clinical trial, where primary renal cell carcinomas were treated with 15 Gy stereotactic body radiation therapy and then removed by nephrectomy 4 weeks afterward. A total of 4 million to 5 million unique CDR3 nucleotide sequences, encoding 2.5 million to 3 million unique CDR3 amino acid sequences, were found across all 50 or so samples. In total, 53 samples, comprising 25 or so tumors and approximately 27 peripheral blood samples, were subjected to TCR beta sequencing. Broad study findings and their caveats: Effects of radiation dose or scheduling on the TCR repertoire could not be addressed with the single-armed trial design. Because pretreatment tumor biopsies were not available, the baseline intratumoral presence of clonotypes could not be determined. An increase in top tumor clonotypes in blood was observed from baseline to 2 weeks post-radiation, followed by contraction by 4 weeks, which was taken to suggest transient expansion of tumor-resident clones. Changes in the blood repertoire were not tracked past 4 weeks after treatment.

V has 5 bases trimmed and J has 3 bases trimmed; junction bases matching no gene number 3. CDR1 KGHSH and CDR2 LQKENI were looked up in the germline V gene. From its cysteine to its phenylalanine, the CDR3 spans 13 amino acids. Solely the CDR3 DNA is kept, with 39 bases framed from the first base. Taken with the paper, the label for time point translates to: baseline pretreatment blood. The treatment or condition label of this sample denotes: 15 Gy SBRT to primary tumor, nephrectomy 4 weeks later. To follow tumor-enriched clonotypes, serial peripheral blood was collected from radiation-treated patients at baseline and at 2 weeks and 4 weeks after SBRT. All patients had renal cell carcinoma with clear cell pathology. Genomic DNA for TCR sequencing was prepared using the QIAamp DNA Blood Mini Kit (Qiagen). Only samples passing all quality control checks were included in the analyses. Regarding this clone: Its antigen specificity is not known. Nothing much larger sits one base from this clone, and base qualities are not available.

TCR beta libraries were generated from genomic DNA with the immunoSEQ kit, following the manufacturer's recommendations. To prepare libraries, a first multiplex PCR with proprietary primers was run, followed by a second PCR that added unique barcodes, and a bead cleanup was done after each round. A kit-provided positive control reaction and a negative control reaction were included in every sample batch. The final libraries were assessed on an Agilent 4200 TapeStation D1000 ScreenTape, pooled by volume, and quantified by qPCR. Sequencing ran on an Illumina NextSeq500 with a MidOutput 150-cycle cartridge, using 156 Read1 and 15 Index1 cycles with kit custom primers. The pooled library was loaded at roughly 0.92 pM with a roughly 20% PhiX control spike-in. The authors' analysis ran thus. The vendor-processed data were analyzed in R, and a clonotype was defined as all T cells that share the same CDR3 nucleotide sequence. For clone abundance analyses, frequencies were normalized to the 10,000 most abundant clones per sample. Public T cell clones, which averaged fewer than five per sample, were removed prior to analysis. Tumor-enriched and baseline blood-enriched clonotypes were defined by at least a 32-fold difference in abundance between compartments. A beta-binomial differential abundance model was used to identify clonotypes that expanded or contracted between blood time points. The Baroni-Urbani and Buser coefficient was used to measure tumor-blood repertoire similarity, and groups were compared with two-tailed Wilcoxon tests in R. TCRdb retrieved this table from immuneACCESS and kept in-frame rearrangements only. Not all clones are present; in checked studies, unresolved V genes account for under half, and no reason is known for the remainder. V and J calls plus clone size are reproduced from that table; the DNA served to infer D and trimming. Here the sample has about 140,000 clones; approximately 87% occur a single time. The ten largest clones take up approximately 22% of the sample.

This TCR was recovered from a woman between 50 and 59 years old with renal cell carcinoma. This chain joins TRBV18 to TRBJ2-7, with 8 bases aligning to TRBD1. The sample consisted of blood, taken from a patient whose treatment included radiotherapy and nephrectomy. The nucleotide sequence reads as follows: TGTGCCAGCTCAAAGGACAGGGACTACGAGCAGTACTTC. It is translated as CASSKDRDYEQYF.